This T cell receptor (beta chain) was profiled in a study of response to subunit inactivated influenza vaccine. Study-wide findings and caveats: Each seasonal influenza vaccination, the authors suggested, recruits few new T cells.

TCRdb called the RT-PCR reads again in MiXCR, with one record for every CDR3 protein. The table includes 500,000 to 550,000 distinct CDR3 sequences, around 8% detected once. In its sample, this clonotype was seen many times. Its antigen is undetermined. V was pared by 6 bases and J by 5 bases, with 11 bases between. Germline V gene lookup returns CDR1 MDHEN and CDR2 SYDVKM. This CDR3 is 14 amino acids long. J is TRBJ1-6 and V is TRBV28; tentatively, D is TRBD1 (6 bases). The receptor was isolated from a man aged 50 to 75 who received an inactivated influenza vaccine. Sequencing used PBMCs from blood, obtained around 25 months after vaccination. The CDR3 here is CASRDRFNNSPLHF. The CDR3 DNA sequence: TGTGCCAGCAGAGACAGGTTCAATAATTCACCCCTCCACTTT.